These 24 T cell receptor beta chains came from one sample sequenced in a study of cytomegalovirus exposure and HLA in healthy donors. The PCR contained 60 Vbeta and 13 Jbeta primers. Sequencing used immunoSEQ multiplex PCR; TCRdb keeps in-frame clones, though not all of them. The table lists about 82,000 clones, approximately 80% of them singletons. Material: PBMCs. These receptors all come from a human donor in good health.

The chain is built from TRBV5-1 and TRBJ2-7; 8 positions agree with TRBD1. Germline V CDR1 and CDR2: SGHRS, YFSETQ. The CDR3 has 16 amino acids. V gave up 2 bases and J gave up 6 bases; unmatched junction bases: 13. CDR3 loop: CASSFSVDRGLIEQYF. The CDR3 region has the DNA TGCGCCAGCAGCTTTAGCGTCGACAGGGGATTAATCGAGCAGTACTTC. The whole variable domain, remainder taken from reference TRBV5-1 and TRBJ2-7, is KAGVTQTPRYLIKTRGQQVTLSCSPISGHRSVSWYQQTPGQGLQFLFEYFSETQRNKGNFPGRFSGRQFSNSRSEMNVSTLELGDSALYLCASSFSVDRGLIEQYFGPGTRLTVT.

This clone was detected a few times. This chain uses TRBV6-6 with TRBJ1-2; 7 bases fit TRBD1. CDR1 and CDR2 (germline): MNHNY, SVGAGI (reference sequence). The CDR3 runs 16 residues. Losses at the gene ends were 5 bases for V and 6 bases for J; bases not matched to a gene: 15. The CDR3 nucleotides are TGTGCCAGCAGTCGCGACAGGGACCGTGGATACGATGGCTACACCTTC. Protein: CASSRDRDRGYDGYTF.

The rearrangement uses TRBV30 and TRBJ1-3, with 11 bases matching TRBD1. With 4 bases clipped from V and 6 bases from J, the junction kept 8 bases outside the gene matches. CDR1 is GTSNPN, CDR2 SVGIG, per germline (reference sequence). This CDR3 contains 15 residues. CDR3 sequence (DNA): TGTGCCTGGATCAGTGGACAGGGGGCCTTAAACACCATATATTTT. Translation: CAWISGQGALNTIYF.

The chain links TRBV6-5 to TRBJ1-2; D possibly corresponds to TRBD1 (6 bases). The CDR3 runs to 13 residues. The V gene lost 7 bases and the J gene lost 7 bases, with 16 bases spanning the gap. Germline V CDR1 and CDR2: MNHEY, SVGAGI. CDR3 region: CASTRSRGGGYTF. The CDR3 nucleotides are TGTGCCAGCACCCGATCTAGGGGGGGTGGCTACACCTTC.

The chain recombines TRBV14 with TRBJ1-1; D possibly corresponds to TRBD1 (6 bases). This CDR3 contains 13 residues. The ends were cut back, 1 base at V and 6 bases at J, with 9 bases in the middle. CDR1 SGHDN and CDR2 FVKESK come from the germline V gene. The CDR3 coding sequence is TGTGCCAGCAGCCAAGGCAGGGGATCTGAAGCTTTCTTT. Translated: CASSQGRGSEAFF.

CDR3: CASSGQRSGANVLTF. CDR3 sequence (DNA): TGTGCCAGCAGTGGTCAACGGTCTGGGGCCAACGTCCTGACTTTC. The chain uses TRBV2 and TRBJ2-6; D gene ambiguous. The germline V and J ends were trimmed by 4 bases and 1 base, with 8 bases remaining between them. CDR3 size: 15 residues. Germline assignment: CDR1 SNHLY and CDR2 FYNNEI.

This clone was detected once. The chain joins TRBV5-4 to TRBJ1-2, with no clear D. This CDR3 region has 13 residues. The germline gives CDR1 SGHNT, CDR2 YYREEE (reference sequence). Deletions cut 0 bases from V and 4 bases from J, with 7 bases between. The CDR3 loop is CASSLGATYGYTF. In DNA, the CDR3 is TGTGCCAGCAGCTTGGGAGCCACCTATGGCTACACCTTC.

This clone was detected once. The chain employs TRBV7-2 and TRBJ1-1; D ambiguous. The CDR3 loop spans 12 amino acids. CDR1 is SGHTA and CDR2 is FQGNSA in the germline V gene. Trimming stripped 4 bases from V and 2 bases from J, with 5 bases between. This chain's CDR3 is CASSSFNTEAFF. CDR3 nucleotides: TGTGCCAGCAGCTCCTTTAACACTGAAGCTTTCTTT.

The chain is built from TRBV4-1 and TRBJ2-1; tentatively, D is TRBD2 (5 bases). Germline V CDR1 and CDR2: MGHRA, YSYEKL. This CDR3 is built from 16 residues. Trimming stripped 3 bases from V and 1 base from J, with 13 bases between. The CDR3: CASSHPPGVSYNEQFF. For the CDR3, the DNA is TGCGCCAGCAGCCACCCCCCCGGGGTATCCTACAATGAGCAGTTCTTC.

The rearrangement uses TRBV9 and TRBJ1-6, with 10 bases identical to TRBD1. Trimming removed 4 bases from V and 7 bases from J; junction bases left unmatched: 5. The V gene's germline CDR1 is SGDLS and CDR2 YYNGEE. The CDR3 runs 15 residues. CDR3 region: CASSTGQGGNSPLHF. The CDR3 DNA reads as TGTGCCAGCAGCACAGGACAGGGGGGGAATTCACCCCTCCACTTT.

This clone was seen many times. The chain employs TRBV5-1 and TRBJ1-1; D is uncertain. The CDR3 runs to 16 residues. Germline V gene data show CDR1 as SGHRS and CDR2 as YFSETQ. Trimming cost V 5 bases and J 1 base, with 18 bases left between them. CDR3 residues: CASRYVFLAGNTEAFF. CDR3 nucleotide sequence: TGCGCCAGCAGGTACGTCTTCTTAGCGGGGAACACTGAAGCTTTCTTT. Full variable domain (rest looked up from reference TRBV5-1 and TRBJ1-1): KAGVTQTPRYLIKTRGQQVTLSCSPISGHRSVSWYQQTPGQGLQFLFEYFSETQRNKGNFPGRFSGRQFSNSRSEMNVSTLELGDSALYLCASRYVFLAGNTEAFFGQGTRLTVV.

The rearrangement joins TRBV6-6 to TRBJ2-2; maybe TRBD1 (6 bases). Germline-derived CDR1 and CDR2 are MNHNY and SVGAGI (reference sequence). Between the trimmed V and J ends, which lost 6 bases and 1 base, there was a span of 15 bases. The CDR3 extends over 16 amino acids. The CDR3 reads CASSHGDRKNTGELFF. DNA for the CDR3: TGTGCCAGCAGCCACGGAGACAGGAAGAACACCGGGGAGCTGTTTTTT.

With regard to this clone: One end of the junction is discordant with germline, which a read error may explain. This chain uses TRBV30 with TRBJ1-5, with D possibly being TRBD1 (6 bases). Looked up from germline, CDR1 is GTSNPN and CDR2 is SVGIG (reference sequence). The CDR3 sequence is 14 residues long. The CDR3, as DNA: TGTGCCTGGAATCAGCGGCAGGGGTATCAGCCCCAGAATTTT. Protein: CAWNQRQGYQPQNF.

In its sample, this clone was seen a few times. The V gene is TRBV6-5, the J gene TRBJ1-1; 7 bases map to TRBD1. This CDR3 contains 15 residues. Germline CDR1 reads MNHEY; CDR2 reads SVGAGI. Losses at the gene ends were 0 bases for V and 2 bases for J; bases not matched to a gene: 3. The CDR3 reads CASSYSGTDNTEAFF. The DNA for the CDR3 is TGTGCCAGCAGTTACTCGGGGACAGACAACACTGAAGCTTTCTTT.

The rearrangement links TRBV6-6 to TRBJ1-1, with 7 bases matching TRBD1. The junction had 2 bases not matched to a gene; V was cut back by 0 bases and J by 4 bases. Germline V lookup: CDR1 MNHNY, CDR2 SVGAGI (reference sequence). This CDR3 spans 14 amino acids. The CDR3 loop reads CASSYSTGRTEAFF. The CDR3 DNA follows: TGTGCCAGCAGTTACTCGACAGGGCGCACTGAAGCTTTCTTT.

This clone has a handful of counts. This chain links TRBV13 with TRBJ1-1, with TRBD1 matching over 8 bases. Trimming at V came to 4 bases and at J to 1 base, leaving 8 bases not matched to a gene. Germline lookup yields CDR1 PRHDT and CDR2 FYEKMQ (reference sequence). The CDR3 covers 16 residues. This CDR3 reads CASSYRQGRGNTEAFF. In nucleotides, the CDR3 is TGTGCCAGCAGCTATCGACAGGGGAGGGGGAACACTGAAGCTTTCTTT. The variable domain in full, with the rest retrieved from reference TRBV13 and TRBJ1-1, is AAGVIQSPRHLIKEKRETATLKCYPIPRHDTVYWYQQGPGQDPQFLISFYEKMQSDKGSIPDRFSAQQFSDYHSELNMSSLELGDSALYFCASSYRQGRGNTEAFFGQGTRLTVV.

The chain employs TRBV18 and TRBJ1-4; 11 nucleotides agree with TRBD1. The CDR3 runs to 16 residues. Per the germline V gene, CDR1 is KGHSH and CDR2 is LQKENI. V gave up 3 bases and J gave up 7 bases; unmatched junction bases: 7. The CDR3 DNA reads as TGTGCCAGCTCACCTCCGGACAGGGGGCCGGCTGAAAAACTGTTTTTT. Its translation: CASSPPDRGPAEKLFF.

CDR3 in amino acids: CASRRDNSYEQYF. DNA of the CDR3: TGTGCCAGCAGACGGGACAACTCCTACGAGCAGTACTTC. This sequence joins TRBV2 and TRBJ2-7; a weak D match, TRBD1 (6 bases). The CDR3 contains 13 residues. Trimming took off 6 bases at V and 0 bases at J, with 9 bases between the two ends. Germline V gene data show CDR1 as SNHLY and CDR2 as FYNNEI.

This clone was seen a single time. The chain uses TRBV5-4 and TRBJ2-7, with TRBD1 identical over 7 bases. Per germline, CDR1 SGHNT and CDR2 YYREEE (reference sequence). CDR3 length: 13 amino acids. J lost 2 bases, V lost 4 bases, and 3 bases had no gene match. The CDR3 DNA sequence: TGTGCCAGCAGCGTGGGACAGACCTACGAGCAGTACTTC. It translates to CASSVGQTYEQYF.

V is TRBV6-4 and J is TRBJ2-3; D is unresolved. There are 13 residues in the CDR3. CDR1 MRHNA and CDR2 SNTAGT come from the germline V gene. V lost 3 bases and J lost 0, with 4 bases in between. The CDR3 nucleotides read TGTGCCAGCAGTGAGGGCAGCACAGATACGCAGTATTTT. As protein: CASSEGSTDTQYF.

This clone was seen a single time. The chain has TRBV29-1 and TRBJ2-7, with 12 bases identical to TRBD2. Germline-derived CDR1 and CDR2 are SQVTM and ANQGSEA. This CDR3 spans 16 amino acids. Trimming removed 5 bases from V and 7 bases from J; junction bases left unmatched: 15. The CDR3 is CSVSGSRLAGGREQYF. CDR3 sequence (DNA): TGCAGCGTTAGCGGGTCACGGCTAGCGGGGGGGAGGGAGCAGTACTTC.

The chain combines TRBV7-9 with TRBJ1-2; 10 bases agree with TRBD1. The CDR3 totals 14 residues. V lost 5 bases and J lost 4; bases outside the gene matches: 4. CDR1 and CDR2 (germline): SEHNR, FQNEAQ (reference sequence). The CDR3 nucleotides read TGTGCCAGCAGCACGGACAGGGGGTCCTATGGCTACACCTTC. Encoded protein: CASSTDRGSYGYTF.

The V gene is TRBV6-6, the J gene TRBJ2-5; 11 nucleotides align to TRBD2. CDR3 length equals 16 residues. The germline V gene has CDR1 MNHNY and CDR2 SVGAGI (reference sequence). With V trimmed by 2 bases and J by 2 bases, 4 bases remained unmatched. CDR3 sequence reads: CASSYRGLAEQETQYF. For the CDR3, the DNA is TGTGCCAGCAGTTACCGGGGACTAGCGGAACAAGAGACCCAGTACTTC.

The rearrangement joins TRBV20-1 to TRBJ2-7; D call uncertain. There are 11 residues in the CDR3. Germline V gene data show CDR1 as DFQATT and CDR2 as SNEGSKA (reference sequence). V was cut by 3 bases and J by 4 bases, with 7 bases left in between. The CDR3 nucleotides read TGCAGTGCTAGCCAGTCATACGAGCAGTACTTC. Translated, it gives CSASQSYEQYF.